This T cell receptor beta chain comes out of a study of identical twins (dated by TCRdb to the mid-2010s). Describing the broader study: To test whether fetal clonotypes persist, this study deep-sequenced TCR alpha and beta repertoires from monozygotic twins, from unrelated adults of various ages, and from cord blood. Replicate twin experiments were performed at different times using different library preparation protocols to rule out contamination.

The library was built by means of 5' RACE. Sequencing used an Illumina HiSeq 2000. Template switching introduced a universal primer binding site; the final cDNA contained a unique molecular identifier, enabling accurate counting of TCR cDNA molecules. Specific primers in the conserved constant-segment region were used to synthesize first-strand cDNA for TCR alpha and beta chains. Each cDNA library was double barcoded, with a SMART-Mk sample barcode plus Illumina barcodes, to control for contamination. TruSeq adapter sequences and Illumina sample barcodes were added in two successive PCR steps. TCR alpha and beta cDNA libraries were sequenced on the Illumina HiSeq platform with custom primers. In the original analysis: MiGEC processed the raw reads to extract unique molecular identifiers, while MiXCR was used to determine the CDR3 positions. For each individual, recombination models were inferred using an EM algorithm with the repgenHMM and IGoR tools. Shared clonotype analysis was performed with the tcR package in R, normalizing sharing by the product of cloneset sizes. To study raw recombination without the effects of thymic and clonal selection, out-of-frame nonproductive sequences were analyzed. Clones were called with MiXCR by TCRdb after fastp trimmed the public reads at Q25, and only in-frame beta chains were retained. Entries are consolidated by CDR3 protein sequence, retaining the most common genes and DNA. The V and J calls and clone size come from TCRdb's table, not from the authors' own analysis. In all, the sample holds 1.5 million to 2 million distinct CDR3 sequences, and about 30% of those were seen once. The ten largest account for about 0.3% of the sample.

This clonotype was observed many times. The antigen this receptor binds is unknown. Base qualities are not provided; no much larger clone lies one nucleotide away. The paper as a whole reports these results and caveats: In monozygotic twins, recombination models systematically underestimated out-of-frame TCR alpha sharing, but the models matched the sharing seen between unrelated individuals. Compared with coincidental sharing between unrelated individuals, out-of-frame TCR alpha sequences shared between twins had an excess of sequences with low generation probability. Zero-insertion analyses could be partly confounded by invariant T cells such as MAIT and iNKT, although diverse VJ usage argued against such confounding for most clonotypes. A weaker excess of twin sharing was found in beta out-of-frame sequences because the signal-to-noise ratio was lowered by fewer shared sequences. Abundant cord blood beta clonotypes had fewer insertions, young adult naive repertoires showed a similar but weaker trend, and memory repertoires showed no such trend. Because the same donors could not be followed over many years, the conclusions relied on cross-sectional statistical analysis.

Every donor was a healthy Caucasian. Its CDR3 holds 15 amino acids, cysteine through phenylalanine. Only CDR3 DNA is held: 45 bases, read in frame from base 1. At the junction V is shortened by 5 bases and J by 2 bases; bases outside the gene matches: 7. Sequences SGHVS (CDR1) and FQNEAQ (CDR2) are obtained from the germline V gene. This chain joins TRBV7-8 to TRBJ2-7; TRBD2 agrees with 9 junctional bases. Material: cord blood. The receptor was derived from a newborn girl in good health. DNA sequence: TGTGCCAGCAGCCTCTTCGGCGGGAGGGCCTACGAGCAGTACTTC. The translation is CASSLFGGRAYEQYF.